These 5 T cell receptor beta chains share one sample of origin, sequenced in a study of CD8 T cells in Susac syndrome. The authors reverse transcribed roughly 0.5 to 1 ug RNA with random hexamers. TCRdb passed the immunoSEQ multiplex PCR reads through MiXCR, listing each CDR3 protein once. The table shows some 400,000 distinct CDR3 sequences, with approximately 85% occurring only once. The sequenced material came from CD8+ T cells from PBMCs. These receptors came from a human donor with multiple sclerosis.

The chain couples TRBV18 to TRBJ2-3; D might be TRBD2 (6 bases). The CDR3 has 20 residues. V lost 2 bases to trimming and J lost 1 base, with 25 bases between them. Germline CDR1 reads KGHSH; CDR2 reads LQKENI. This chain's CDR3 is CASSPLVLAHTIGGTDTQYF. The CDR3 DNA reads TGTGCCAGCTCACCATTGGTCCTAGCGCATACCATCGGGGGCACAGATACGCAGTATTTT.

This clonotype was seen a few times. The J gene is TRBJ1-1, the V gene TRBV6-5; D call uncertain. CDR3 length: 14 amino acids. The V end was cut by 0 bases, the J end by 1 base, with 6 bases between. The germline V gene encodes CDR1 MNHEY and CDR2 SVGAGI. The CDR3, as DNA: TGTGCCAGCAGTTACTCGAGTCGGAACACTGAAGCTTTCTTT. As protein: CASSYSSRNTEAFF.

The V gene is TRBV9, the J gene TRBJ2-7, with 11 bases fitting TRBD1. There are 15 residues in the CDR3. J gave up 4 bases and V 4 bases, and 7 bases lay outside the gene matches. Germline-derived CDR1 and CDR2 are SGDLS and YYNGEE. CDR3 sequence reads: CASSHRTGGLYEQYF. The DNA of the CDR3 is TGTGCCAGCAGCCACCGGACAGGGGGCCTGTACGAGCAGTACTTC.

V usage is TRBV11-2 and J usage is TRBJ2-7; D remains unclear. This CDR3 spans 13 amino acids. V lost 0 bases to trimming and J lost 2 bases, with 5 bases between them. Per germline, CDR1 SGHAT and CDR2 FQNNGV. The CDR3 loop reads CASSLDRPYEQYF. The CDR3 nucleotides read TGTGCCAGCAGCTTAGATCGGCCCTACGAGCAGTACTTC.

The chain uses TRBV4-1 and TRBJ2-1, with a weak D call TRBD2 (6 bases). This CDR3 spans 17 amino acids. V lost 0 bases to trimming and J lost 4 bases, with 16 bases between them. Germline CDR1 MGHRA, CDR2 YSYEKL. In DNA form, the CDR3 reads TGCGCCAGCAGCCAAGAGCCGGTGGGGCGGGGTTACAATGAGCAGTTCTTC. It specifies CASSQEPVGRGYNEQFF.